The text below deals with one T cell receptor beta chain. What it binds is not known. The data are from a study of cytomegalovirus exposure and HLA in healthy donors. Study-wide results and caveats: Investigators reported approximately 170 TCR beta chains as tied to cytomegalovirus. Most observed TCR sequences were rare, whereas some public TCRs were detected in many donors. Among the CMV-associated chains, a few were confirmed in vitro as specific for CMV antigens.

The V and J ends lost 3 bases and 6 bases, in that order; junction bases with no gene match: 8. CDR3 length: 15 residues. Germline CDR1 and CDR2: SEHNR and FQNEAQ (reference sequence). Sequenced by immunoSEQ multiplex PCR; TCRdb stores in-frame clones only, minus some. The sample has roughly 70,000 clones; more than 95% are singletons. The study drew the donors from its roughly 120-subject validation cohort, separate from the approximately 700-subject first cohort. The TCR originated in a man between 18 and 35 years old in good health and CMV-seronegative. What was sequenced was PBMCs. The V gene is TRBV7-9, the J gene TRBJ2-7; 10 bases match TRBD1. The CDR3 protein is CASSFTGTGEFEQYF. CDR3 sequence (DNA): TGTGCCAGCAGCTTCACCGGGACAGGGGAGTTCGAGCAGTACTTC.